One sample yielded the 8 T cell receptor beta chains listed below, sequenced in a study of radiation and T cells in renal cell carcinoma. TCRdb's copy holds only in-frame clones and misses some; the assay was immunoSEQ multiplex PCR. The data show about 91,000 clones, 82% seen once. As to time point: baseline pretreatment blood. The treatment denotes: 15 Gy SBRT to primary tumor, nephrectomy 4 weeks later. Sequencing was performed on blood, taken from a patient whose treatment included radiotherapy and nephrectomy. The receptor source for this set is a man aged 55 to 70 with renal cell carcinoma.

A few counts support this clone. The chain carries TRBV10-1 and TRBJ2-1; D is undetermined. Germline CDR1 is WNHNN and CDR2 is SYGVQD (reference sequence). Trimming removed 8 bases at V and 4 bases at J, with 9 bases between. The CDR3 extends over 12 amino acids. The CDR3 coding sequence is TGCGCCAGCGGCGGATCTTACAATGAGCAGTTCTTC. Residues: CASGGSYNEQFF.

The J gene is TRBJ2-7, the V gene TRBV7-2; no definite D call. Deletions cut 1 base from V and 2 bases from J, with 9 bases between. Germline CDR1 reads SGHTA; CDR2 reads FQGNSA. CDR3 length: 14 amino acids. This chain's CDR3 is CASSLVPNPYEQYF. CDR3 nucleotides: TGTGCCAGCAGCTTAGTTCCTAACCCCTACGAGCAGTACTTC.

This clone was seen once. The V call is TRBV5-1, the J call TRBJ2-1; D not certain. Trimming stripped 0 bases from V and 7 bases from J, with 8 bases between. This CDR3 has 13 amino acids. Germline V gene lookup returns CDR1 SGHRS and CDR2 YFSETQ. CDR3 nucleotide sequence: TGCGCCAGCAGCTTGGCCCCCTTGAATGAGCAGTTCTTC. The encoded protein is CASSLAPLNEQFF.

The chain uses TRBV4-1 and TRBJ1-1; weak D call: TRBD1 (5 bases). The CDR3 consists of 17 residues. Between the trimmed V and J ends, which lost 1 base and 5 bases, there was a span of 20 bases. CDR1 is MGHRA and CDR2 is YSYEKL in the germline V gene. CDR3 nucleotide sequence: TGCGCCAGCAGCCAAGGGTCCGTGTTAAGGGGAGGAACTGAAGCTTTCTTT. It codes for CASSQGSVLRGGTEAFF.

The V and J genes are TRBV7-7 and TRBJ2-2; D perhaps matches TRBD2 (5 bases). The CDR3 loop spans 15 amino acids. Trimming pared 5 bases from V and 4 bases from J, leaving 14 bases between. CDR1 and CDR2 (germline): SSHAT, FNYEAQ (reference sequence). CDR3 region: CASSPGRRSTGELFF. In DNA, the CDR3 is TGTGCCAGCAGCCCGGGGAGACGAAGCACCGGGGAGCTGTTTTTT.

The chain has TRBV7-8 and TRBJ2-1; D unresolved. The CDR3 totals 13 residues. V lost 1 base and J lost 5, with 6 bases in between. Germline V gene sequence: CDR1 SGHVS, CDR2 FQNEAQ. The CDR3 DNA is TGTGCCAGCAGCTTAGGACCCAACAATGAGCAGTTCTTC. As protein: CASSLGPNNEQFF. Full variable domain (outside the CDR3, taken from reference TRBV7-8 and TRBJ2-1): GAGVSQSPRYKVAKRGQDVALRCDPISGHVSLFWYQQALGQGPEFLTYFQNEAQLDKSGLPSDRFFAERPEGSVSTLKIQRTQQEDSAVYLCASSLGPNNEQFFGPGTRLTVL.

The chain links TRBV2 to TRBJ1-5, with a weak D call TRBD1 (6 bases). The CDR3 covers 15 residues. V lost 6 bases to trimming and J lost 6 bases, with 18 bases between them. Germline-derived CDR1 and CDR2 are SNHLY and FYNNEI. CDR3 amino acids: CASSPLQGRGQPQHF. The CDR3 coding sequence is TGTGCCAGCAGCCCTCTACAGGGTCGGGGTCAGCCCCAGCATTTT.

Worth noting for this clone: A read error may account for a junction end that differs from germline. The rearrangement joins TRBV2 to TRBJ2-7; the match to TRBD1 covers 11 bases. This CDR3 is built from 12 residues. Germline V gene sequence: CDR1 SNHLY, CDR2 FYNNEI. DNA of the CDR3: TGTGCCAGCAGTACCCAGGACAGGGGGCGTTTCTTC. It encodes CASSTQDRGRFF.